These 17 T cell receptor beta chains came from one sample sequenced in a study of blood T cell repertoires in COVID-19 (dated by TCRdb to the early 2020s). Libraries were constructed by the immunoSEQ multiplex PCR assay. The table comes from immuneACCESS by way of TCRdb, which keeps in-frame sequences with V and J called. Part of the clones is missing from these tables; in studies checked, under half for an unresolved V gene and the rest for unknown reasons. In this sample the table shows 250,000 to 300,000 clones, 80% to 90% of which occur a single time. The leading ten clones occupy approximately 4% of the sample. The material sequenced was PBMCs or T cells enriched from blood (not recorded which). These receptors were obtained from a man aged 25 to 45 with acute COVID-19.

The chain couples TRBV19 to TRBJ1-1, with D uncertain. The CDR3 sequence is 15 residues long. Germline V gives CDR1 LNHDA, CDR2 SQIVND (reference sequence). Trimming took off 3 bases at V and 10 bases at J, with 21 bases between the two ends. In DNA form, the CDR3 reads TGTGCCAGTAGTATTTTCGGGAGGCCGAACATTAGAGCTTTCTTT. Protein product: CASSIFGRPNIRAFF.

Here the CDR3 reads CASSLVRGMTSGVNNEQFF. The CDR3, as DNA: TGTGCCAGCAGCTTAGTGAGGGGCATGACTAGCGGGGTAAACAATGAGCAGTTCTTC. This chain links TRBV7-9 with TRBJ2-1; the match to TRBD2 covers 11 bases. CDR1 is SEHNR, CDR2 FQNEAQ, per germline (reference sequence). This CDR3 is 19 amino acids long. Losses at the gene ends were 1 base for V and 5 bases for J; bases not matched to a gene: 13.

A note on this clone: Germline is not matched at one junction end, which may reflect a read error. This rearrangement joins TRBV5-1 to TRBJ2-2; TRBD2 agrees at 7 bases. There are 16 residues in the CDR3. Per the germline V gene, CDR1 is SGHRS and CDR2 is YFSETQ. CDR3 in amino acids: CASSLGASGNTGELFF. In DNA, the CDR3 is TGTGCCAGCAGCTTGGGAGCTAGCGGCAACACCGGGGAGCTGTTTTTT. Variable domain in full (rest from reference TRBV5-1 and TRBJ2-2): KAGVTQTPRYLIKTRGQQVTLSCSPISGHRSVSWYQQTPGQGLQFLFEYFSETQRNKGNFPGRFSGRQFSNSRSEMNVSTLELGDSALYLCASSLGASGNTGELFFGEGSRLTVL.

The chain uses TRBV15 and TRBJ1-5; 8 nucleotides agree with TRBD1. Trimming removed 8 bases from V and 4 bases from J; junction bases left unmatched: 1. Germline CDR1 and CDR2: LNHNV and YYDKDF (reference sequence). This CDR3 has 12 residues. Written as DNA, the CDR3 is TGTGCCACCCGACAGGGGAATCAGCCCCAGCATTTT. Amino acids: CATRQGNQPQHF.

To note about this clone: This same CDR3 is encoded by further DNA sequences in the sample. V is TRBV5-1 and J is TRBJ1-2; D is possibly TRBD1 (5 bases). Germline V gene sequence: CDR1 SGHRS, CDR2 YFSETQ. Deletions cut 0 bases from V and 5 bases from J, with 8 bases between. The CDR3 has 13 residues. CDR3 in amino acids: CASSLVGDYGYTF. CDR3 DNA sequence: TGCGCCAGCAGCTTGGTAGGGGATTATGGCTACACCTTC.

This rearrangement joins TRBV24-1 to TRBJ2-1; 12 bases are shared with TRBD2. From germline, CDR1 is KGHDR and CDR2 SFDVKD. Losses at the gene ends were 3 bases for V and 6 bases for J; bases not matched to a gene: 8. This CDR3 contains 17 residues. CDR3 nucleotide sequence: TGTGCCACCAGTGATGAAGGACTAGCGGGATTCTTCAATGAGCAGTTCTTC. The encoded protein is CATSDEGLAGFFNEQFF.

This clone was observed a handful of times. The chain recombines TRBV18 with TRBJ1-2; 7 positions match TRBD1. Germline CDR1 KGHSH, CDR2 LQKENI. V dropped 5 bases and J dropped 8; count of bases not matched to a gene: 11. The CDR3 is 14 residues long. The CDR3 DNA is TGTGCCAGCTCATCCCTAACAGGGGTAGACGGCTACACCTTC. This translates into CASSSLTGVDGYTF.

This clone was seen a few times. The chain has TRBV12-3 or TRBV12-4 and TRBJ1-2; D remains ambiguous. This CDR3 spans 12 amino acids. Trimming stripped 4 bases from V and 4 bases from J, with 7 bases between. This chain's CDR3 is CASSSEVYGYTF. The CDR3 nucleotides are TGTGCCAGCAGTTCGGAGGTCTATGGCTACACCTTC.

This clone was seen once. This chain joins TRBV7-2 and TRBJ2-5; TRBD1 agrees at 8 bases. From germline, CDR1 is SGHTA and CDR2 FQGNSA. With V trimmed by 3 bases and J by 5 bases, 8 bases remained unmatched. The CDR3 is made up of 15 amino acids. The chain's CDR3 is CASSFVQGVVETQYF. Written as DNA, the CDR3 is TGTGCCAGCAGCTTCGTACAGGGGGTGGTGGAGACCCAGTACTTC.

In this sample, this clone turned up a few times. The rearrangement links TRBV6-5 to TRBJ1-2, with 8 bases that match TRBD1. The CDR3 is made up of 15 amino acids. From germline, CDR1 is MNHEY and CDR2 SVGAGI. The V gene end was trimmed by 5 bases and the J gene end by 3 bases; junction bases not matched to a gene: 8. CDR3 coding DNA: TGTGCCAGCAGTCACCCAGGGGGCGCAGACTATGGCTACACCTTC. Translated, it gives CASSHPGGADYGYTF.

CDR3 nucleotides: TGTGCCAGCAGCTTAGTAGGGTGGGAGGGCCTTAATGAGCAGTTCTTC. This translates into CASSLVGWEGLNEQFF. The V and J genes are TRBV7-2 and TRBJ2-1, with 7 positions matching TRBD2. CDR3 length equals 16 residues. Germline lookup yields CDR1 SGHTA and CDR2 FQGNSA. Trimming took 1 base from V and 7 from J; bases not matched to a gene: 10.

The chain joins TRBV2 to TRBJ2-7, with a tentative D call TRBD2 (5 bases). Germline CDR1 is SNHLY and CDR2 is FYNNEI. Trimming removed 1 base at V and 3 bases at J, with 13 bases between. This CDR3 comprises 15 residues. Here the CDR3 DNA reads TGTGCCAGCAGTGAAGAAGTGGCAGACTACTACGAGCAGTACGTC. Its translation is CASSEEVADYYEQYV.

This sequence joins TRBV19 and TRBJ2-1, with 8 bases aligning to TRBD1. Germline CDR1 and CDR2: LNHDA and SQIVND (reference sequence). V gave up 5 bases and J gave up 1 base; unmatched junction bases: 13. The CDR3 contains 18 residues. The CDR3 is CASSGDRQGTGSYNEQFF. The CDR3 nucleotides read TGTGCCAGTAGTGGGGATCGACAGGGGACGGGGTCCTACAATGAGCAGTTCTTC.

This clone was observed a few times. The chain joins TRBV19 to TRBJ1-1; no firm D call. Germline V gene sequence: CDR1 LNHDA, CDR2 SQIVND (reference sequence). There are 14 residues in the CDR3. V was shortened by 5 bases and J by 1 base, with 11 bases between the two germline ends. In DNA, the CDR3 is TGTGCCAGTAGTCTTAAGGCAGGGAACACTGAAGCTTTCTTT. Encoded protein: CASSLKAGNTEAFF.

V usage is TRBV11-3 and J usage is TRBJ2-1, with D uncertain. The CDR3 runs 13 residues. V was shortened by 4 bases and J by 5 bases, with 9 bases between the two germline ends. In germline, CDR1 is SGHNT, CDR2 YENEEA. The CDR3 loop reads CASSSPRDNEQFF. CDR3 sequence (DNA): TGTGCCAGCAGCTCCCCTCGGGACAATGAGCAGTTCTTC.

The chain couples TRBV3-1 (or the pseudogene TRBV3-2) to TRBJ2-1, with 9 bases identical to TRBD1. V shed 0 bases and J 1 base; nucleotides not matched to a gene: 13. Per the germline V gene, CDR1 is LGHDT and CDR2 is YNNKEL (reference sequence). The CDR3 is made up of 20 amino acids. As DNA, the CDR3 is TGTGCCAGCAGCCAAGATCGTCCCGGGACAGGGAGGATTTCCTACAATGAGCAGTTCTTC. Protein product: CASSQDRPGTGRISYNEQFF.

The J gene is TRBJ1-4, the V gene TRBV19; the D gene is possibly TRBD1 (6 bases). CDR3 length: 14 residues. Germline V lookup: CDR1 LNHDA, CDR2 SQIVND (reference sequence). The ends were cut back, 5 bases at V and 10 bases at J, with 17 bases in the middle. In DNA, the CDR3 is TGTGCCAGTAGTCGGGGGGCGACGCGAGGAAAACTGTTTTTT. Translation: CASSRGATRGKLFF.